Following are 26 T cell receptor beta chains from one sample sequenced in a study of technical replicates of blood from several donors. The protocol was immunoSEQ multiplex PCR, while the TCRdb copy is restricted to in-frame clones and leaves out a portion. This table has over 70,000 clones, approximately 96% appearing once. Input material: T cells isolated from PBMCs. The receptors shown here come from a human donor in good health.

V is TRBV7-2 and J is TRBJ1-2; 8 bases match TRBD1. V lost 2 bases to trimming and J lost 6 bases; unmatched junction nucleotides: 11. This CDR3 contains 16 residues. CDR1 and CDR2 (germline): SGHTA, FQGNSA. Written as DNA, the CDR3 is TGTGCCAGCAGCTTAAAATCCGGACAGGGTACCGATGGCTACACCTTC. This sequence encodes CASSLKSGQGTDGYTF.

This clone was seen a single time. The V gene is TRBV4-2, the J gene TRBJ1-4; possibly TRBD1 for D (5 bases). The CDR3 is 15 amino acids. V was clipped by 0 bases and J by 7 bases, with 12 bases between them. Looked up from germline, CDR1 is LGHNA and CDR2 is YNFKEQ. CDR3 nucleotide sequence: TGTGCCAGCAGCCAAGAAGAGGGGAGGGGTGAAAAACTGTTTTTT. Translated, it gives CASSQEEGRGEKLFF.

This clone turned up a few times. The chain links TRBV25-1 to TRBJ1-2; possibly TRBD1 for D (6 bases). V was clipped by 1 base and J by 5 bases, with 11 bases between them. Germline V gene lookup returns CDR1 MGHDK and CDR2 SYGVNS. The CDR3 runs 14 residues. The CDR3 DNA follows: TGTGCCAGCAGTGAATCGGGGAGGGGGTATGGCTACACCTTC. As protein: CASSESGRGYGYTF.

This chain uses TRBV10-3 with TRBJ2-3, with D perhaps TRBD1 (6 bases). This CDR3 region has 12 residues. V dropped 4 bases and J dropped 6 bases, with 8 bases sitting between them. Germline loops: CDR1 ENHRY, CDR2 SYGVKD. The DNA for the CDR3 is TGTGCCATCAGTGGGGGGCCCGATACGCAGTATTTT. It translates to CAISGGPDTQYF.

The chain carries TRBV2 and TRBJ1-4; TRBD1 matches 9 bases. J lost 7 bases, V lost 7 bases, and 7 bases had no gene match. The CDR3 is 14 residues long. CDR1 and CDR2 from the germline V gene are SNHLY and FYNNEI. CDR3 sequence: CASIPTGGTEKLFF. The CDR3 DNA reads TGTGCCAGCATTCCGACAGGGGGTACTGAAAAACTGTTTTTT. Drawing the rest from reference TRBV2 and TRBJ1-4, the complete variable domain is EPEVTQTPSHQVTQMGQEVILRCVPISNHLYFYWYRQILGQKVEFLVSFYNNEISEKSEIFDDQFSVERPDGSNFTLKIRSTKLEDSAMYFCASIPTGGTEKLFFGSGTQLSVL.

The V and J genes are TRBV6-5 and TRBJ2-3; D call uncertain. The CDR3 has 13 amino acids. The V gene's germline CDR1 is MNHEY and CDR2 SVGAGI. V lost 4 bases and J 1 base, leaving 6 bases between the germline ends. This chain's CDR3 is CASSSPGTDTQYF. The CDR3 bases are TGTGCCAGCAGTTCCCCGGGCACAGATACGCAGTATTTT.

This rearrangement joins TRBV5-1 to TRBJ1-1, with D perhaps TRBD1 (5 bases). The germline CDR1 and CDR2 sequences are SGHRS and YFSETQ. Trimming took off 3 bases at V and 3 bases at J, with 12 bases between the two ends. The CDR3 covers 14 residues. CDR3 region: CASSYEDSYTEAFF. The CDR3 DNA reads as TGCGCCAGCAGCTATGAAGACAGCTACACTGAAGCTTTCTTT.

This chain connects TRBV4-1 to TRBJ1-1; the D gene is possibly TRBD1 (5 bases). The germline V gene has CDR1 MGHRA and CDR2 YSYEKL. The ends were cut back, 3 bases at V and 0 bases at J, with 11 bases in the middle. The CDR3 has 15 amino acids. CDR3 bases: TGCGCCAGCAGCCAGGGTGGGGCCTTGAACACTGAAGCTTTCTTT. This codes for CASSQGGALNTEAFF.

The V gene is TRBV5-6, the J gene TRBJ2-1, with TRBD1 matching over 11 bases. The length of the CDR3 is 15 residues. Per germline, CDR1 SGHDT and CDR2 YYEEEE. The V segment lost 3 bases and the J segment 8 bases; nucleotides outside the gene matches: 7. CDR3 DNA: TGTGCCAGCAGCTCCCGGGACAGGGGGGCCGATGAGCAGTTCTTC. Translation gives CASSSRDRGADEQFF.

V is TRBV2 and J is TRBJ2-5, with D tentatively TRBD2 (5 bases). Germline CDR1 SNHLY, CDR2 FYNNEI. CDR3 length: 14 residues. V dropped 5 bases and J dropped 3 bases, with 13 bases sitting between them. The CDR3: CASSSLLREETQYF. The CDR3 bases are TGTGCCAGCAGTAGTCTTCTGAGGGAAGAGACCCAGTACTTC.

The genes are TRBV5-1 and TRBJ2-3, with 14 bases matching TRBD2. Germline CDR1 SGHRS, CDR2 YFSETQ. This CDR3 region has 15 residues. The junction had 3 bases not matched to a gene; V was cut back by 5 bases and J by 4 bases. The CDR3 sequence is CASRGTSGSADTQYF. The CDR3 coding sequence is TGCGCCAGCAGAGGGACTAGCGGGAGCGCAGATACGCAGTATTTT.

The chain links TRBV18 to TRBJ1-5; the D gene is possibly TRBD1 (5 bases). Germline assignment: CDR1 KGHSH and CDR2 LQKENI. CDR3 size: 14 residues. The V and J ends lost 5 bases and 5 bases respectively, with 13 bases between them. In DNA form, the CDR3 reads TGTGCCAGCTCAGGACAACGGACCGATCAGCCCCAGCATTTT. Translating it yields CASSGQRTDQPQHF.

The J gene is TRBJ1-1, the V gene TRBV6-1, with TRBD1 matching over 7 bases. CDR3 length: 13 residues. CDR1 MNHNS and CDR2 SASEGT come from the germline V gene. Trimming removed 7 bases from V and 7 bases from J; junction bases left unmatched: 9. CDR3 sequence (DNA): TGTGCCAGCATTTACAGGGGCCCGCTTGAAGCTTTCTTT. Residues: CASIYRGPLEAFF.

The V and J genes are TRBV18 and TRBJ1-2; D is uncertain. The ends were cut back, 2 bases at V and 4 bases at J, with 14 bases in the middle. Germline assignment: CDR1 KGHSH and CDR2 LQKENI. The CDR3 has 15 amino acids. CDR3 loop: CASSPEREVIYGYTF. The CDR3 DNA is TGTGCCAGCTCACCAGAGAGGGAGGTTATCTATGGCTACACCTTC.

The V gene is TRBV5-4, the J gene TRBJ1-4; weak D call: TRBD1 (5 bases). V lost 4 bases, J lost 4 bases, and 11 bases lay in between. The CDR3 runs to 14 residues. The germline CDR1 and CDR2 sequences are SGHNT and YYREEE (reference sequence). This chain's CDR3 is CASSAGRNNEKLFF. CDR3 bases: TGTGCCAGCAGCGCGGGACGGAATAATGAAAAACTGTTTTTT.

This chain links TRBV28 with TRBJ1-1, with a possible D match to TRBD1 (6 bases). The CDR3 covers 13 residues. Germline CDR1 reads MDHEN; CDR2 reads SYDVKM. Trimming stripped 2 bases from V and 8 bases from J, with 12 bases between. The CDR3 bases are TGTGCCAGCAGTTTACCTACAGGGCCCGAAGCTTTCTTT. Translation gives CASSLPTGPEAFF.

The CDR3 spells CASSPSGGGSGANVLTF. The CDR3 DNA sequence: TGTGCCAGCAGCCCTTCAGGGGGCGGGTCTGGGGCCAACGTCCTGACTTTC. The V gene is TRBV9, the J gene TRBJ2-6, with 8 nucleotides matching TRBD1. Germline loops: CDR1 SGDLS, CDR2 YYNGEE. The CDR3 covers 17 residues. V lost 4 bases, J lost 1 base, and 7 bases stayed unmatched.

The chain combines TRBV7-9 with TRBJ2-3, with D possibly matching TRBD2 (6 bases). CDR1 SEHNR and CDR2 FQNEAQ come from the germline V gene (reference sequence). Trimming took 8 bases from V and 0 from J, leaving 9 bases between them. The CDR3 runs 13 residues. CDR3 DNA sequence: TGTGCCAGCGACGGGACTAGCACAGATACGCAGTATTTT. Protein product: CASDGTSTDTQYF.

The J gene is TRBJ1-1, the V gene TRBV27, with TRBD1 matching 9 bases. V gave up 6 bases and J gave up 7 bases; unmatched junction bases: 6. This CDR3 region has 13 residues. The V gene's germline CDR1 is MNHEY and CDR2 SMNVEV (reference sequence). CDR3 residues: CASSLGQGFEAFF. In DNA form, the CDR3 reads TGTGCCAGCAGCCTGGGACAGGGCTTTGAAGCTTTCTTT.

The chain has TRBV19 and TRBJ1-1; TRBD1 matches at 7 bases. The CDR3 totals 14 residues. Germline assignment: CDR1 LNHDA and CDR2 SQIVND (reference sequence). V shed 1 base and J 4 bases; nucleotides not matched to a gene: 3. The CDR3 bases are TGTGCCAGTAGTATAGGCGCAGGGGGCACTGAAGCTTTCTTT. Translating it yields CASSIGAGGTEAFF.

Here the CDR3 DNA reads TGTGCCAGCTCACCGGGACTAACTCTATCCTACGAGCAGTACTTC. This translates into CASSPGLTLSYEQYF. The chain combines TRBV18 with TRBJ2-5; 7 nucleotides match TRBD2. The J call could be wrong; TRBJ2-7 is a better fit for the DNA end. CDR1 and CDR2 from the germline V gene are KGHSH and LQKENI. CDR3 length equals 15 residues.

J is TRBJ2-7 and V is TRBV4-1; TRBD2 might be the D (5 bases). Germline CDR1 is MGHRA and CDR2 is YSYEKL. This CDR3 contains 15 residues. Trimming took off 1 base at V and 4 bases at J, with 14 bases between the two ends. The CDR3 DNA sequence: TGCGCCAGCAGCCAAGGGGCAGGAGGTCGATACGAGCAGTACTTC. It is translated as CASSQGAGGRYEQYF.

V usage is TRBV10-2 and J usage is TRBJ2-1; D not resolved. Germline lookup yields CDR1 WSHSY and CDR2 SAAADI. V lost 2 bases and J lost 0, with 11 bases in between. The length of the CDR3 is 16 residues. CDR3 sequence: CASSEPNPSSYNEQFF. CDR3 in DNA: TGCGCCAGCAGTGAGCCCAACCCTAGCTCCTACAATGAGCAGTTCTTC.

The rearrangement links TRBV5-1 to TRBJ2-5; a possible D gene is TRBD1 (7 bases). Germline-derived CDR1 and CDR2 are SGHRS and YFSETQ. This CDR3 spans 15 amino acids. Trimming shortened V by 6 bases and J by 5 bases, and 20 bases separated the two germline ends. CDR3 region: CASNRGRDVRETQYF. The CDR3 coding sequence is TGCGCCAGCAATAGGGGGCGGGATGTTCGGGAGACCCAGTACTTC.

The CDR3: CASSVVAGGIQETQYF. CDR3 sequence (DNA): TGTGCCAGCAGCGTAGTGGCGGGAGGAATCCAAGAGACCCAGTACTTC. The chain joins TRBV9 to TRBJ2-5; 8 bases line up with TRBD2. V shed 0 bases and J 1 base; nucleotides not matched to a gene: 5. Germline assignment: CDR1 SGDLS and CDR2 YYNGEE. This CDR3 region has 16 residues.

The chain joins TRBV5-1 to TRBJ2-7; TRBD1 might be the D (5 bases). Trimming stripped 4 bases from V and 2 bases from J, with 22 bases between. This CDR3 region has 17 residues. Germline V gene sequence: CDR1 SGHRS, CDR2 YFSETQ. CDR3 region: CASSLNTGTVVPYEQYF. CDR3 coding DNA: TGCGCCAGCAGCCTAAACACAGGAACAGTCGTACCCTACGAGCAGTACTTC.